There are many counts of the clone carrying this TCR beta chain. Its matching antigen is unknown. This record belongs to a study of T cells in Graves' hyperthyroidism and ophthalmopathy. Study findings and constraints: Among clonotypes expanded in thyroid above 0.001, most were also found in blood. In simple terms, a model built on 13 V-J features told ophthalmopathy apart from stable hyperthyroidism.

Amplified TCR beta CDR3 regions came from RNA transcripts. In the first-round RT-PCR of the TCR CDR3, the HTBI primer set was used. TCRdb recomputed calls from the multiplex PCR reads with MiXCR, one row per CDR3 protein. The table shows 300,000 to 500,000 distinct CDR3 sequences, with 11% to 15% occurring only once. Germline V CDR1 and CDR2: DFQATT, SNEGSKA (reference sequence). V lost 0 bases to trimming and J lost 4 bases, with 9 bases between them. This CDR3 region has 14 residues. Uncontrolled infection, other autoimmune disease, pregnancy or lactation barred patients from enrollment. Sample: blood. This TCR came from a man aged 50 to 60 with Graves' ophthalmopathy. The rearrangement uses TRBV20-1 and TRBJ2-2; D gene uncertain. The CDR3 loop is CSARDFDVTGELFF. CDR3 bases: TGCAGTGCTAGAGATTTCGATGTCACCGGGGAGCTGTTTTTT.